This entry describes one TCR beta chain. At one end the junction does not follow the germline gene, possibly because of a read error. Negative isolation yielded CD4+ and CD8+ T cells, and FACS enriched TEMRA cells. The data were taken from a study of CD8 T cells in Susac syndrome. The CDR3 length is 14 residues. Germline CDR1 is SNHLY and CDR2 is FYNNEI. An amount of RNA that ranged from roughly 0.5 to 1 ug was reverse transcribed with random hexamers. TCRdb re-analysed the immunoSEQ multiplex PCR reads in MiXCR, keeping a single row per CDR3 protein. The sample has some 200,000 distinct CDR3 sequences; approximately 95% are singletons.

The TCR comes from a human donor in good health. The genes are TRBV2 and TRBJ1-2, with unresolved D. Sequenced sample: CD4+ T cells from PBMCs. This CDR3 is CASSEGGRSSGYTF. In DNA form, the CDR3 reads TGTGCCAGCAGCGAAGGAGGCAGGTCATCGGGCTACACCTTC.